This is a list of T cell receptor beta chains from one sample in a study of blood T cells in healthy people across ages. MiXCR, applied by TCRdb to the 5' RACE reads, yields one record per CDR3 protein. This sample has 800,000 or so distinct CDR3 sequences, with around 62% found just once. Sequences were obtained from blood. The receptors here all came from a man between 25 and 39 years old in good health. Each CDR3 is given without its conserved first and last residue. The D gene is left open where the match is weak.

D gene: .; J gene: TRBJ2-3; V gene: TRBV7-2; CDR3 protein: ASSGEDRDTQY
D gene: .; J gene: TRBJ2-4; V gene: TRBV14; CDR3 protein: ASSPAWGLAKNIQY
D gene: TRBD2; J gene: TRBJ2-3; V gene: TRBV2; CDR3 protein: ASTGAGGIDTQY
D gene: TRBD1; J gene: .; V gene: TRBV5-1; CDR3 protein: ASSAWTGLEYEQY
D gene: .; J gene: TRBJ2-4; V gene: TRBV29-1; CDR3 protein: SVLKPRDTRGRDIQY
D gene: .; J gene: TRBJ1-4; V gene: TRBV12-3/TRBV12-4; CDR3 protein: ASSLGQGIEKLF
D gene: TRBD1; J gene: .; V gene: TRBV7-2; CDR3 protein: ASSIGDSETYEQY
D gene: .; J gene: TRBJ2-7; V gene: TRBV5-1; CDR3 protein: ASSLGDPQGEQY
D gene: .; J gene: TRBJ2-3; V gene: TRBV10-3; CDR3 protein: AISESIGTDTQY
D gene: .; J gene: TRBJ1-2; V gene: TRBV20-1; CDR3 protein: SANRLGGYGYT
D gene: TRBD1; J gene: TRBJ1-6; V gene: TRBV3-1; CDR3 protein: ASSQETGTNSPLH
D gene: .; J gene: TRBJ2-1; V gene: TRBV11-3; CDR3 protein: ASSLDGPRGNEQF
D gene: TRBD1; J gene: TRBJ2-7; V gene: TRBV4-3; CDR3 protein: ASSHAGAAGGNEQY
D gene: TRBD1; J gene: TRBJ2-7; V gene: TRBV12-3/TRBV12-4; CDR3 protein: ASSPVDRVDEQY
D gene: .; J gene: .; V gene: TRBV20-1; CDR3 protein: SVGMSSFSYEQY
D gene: .; J gene: TRBJ2-2; V gene: TRBV25-1; CDR3 protein: ASSEYSVTGELF
D gene: TRBD2; J gene: TRBJ2-1; V gene: TRBV6-5; CDR3 protein: ASSYSGQRGFNEQF
D gene: TRBD1; J gene: TRBJ2-7; V gene: TRBV14; CDR3 protein: ASSQEGQGSHEQY
D gene: .; J gene: TRBJ2-7; V gene: TRBV12-3/TRBV12-4; CDR3 protein: ASSLGGLGVEQY
D gene: TRBD1; J gene: TRBJ1-5; V gene: TRBV27; CDR3 protein: ACSPDRGNQPQH
D gene: .; J gene: TRBJ2-5; V gene: TRBV7-6; CDR3 protein: ASSSPGTREETQY
D gene: .; J gene: TRBJ2-4; V gene: TRBV5-1; CDR3 protein: ASSAENIQY
D gene: .; J gene: TRBJ2-1; V gene: TRBV29-1; CDR3 protein: SVVTGYNEQF
D gene: .; J gene: TRBJ1-2; V gene: TRBV28; CDR3 protein: ASSLSPAGMTYGYT
D gene: TRBD2; J gene: TRBJ2-3; V gene: TRBV7-3; CDR3 protein: ASKPAGTDTQY
D gene: .; J gene: TRBJ2-7; V gene: TRBV6-5; CDR3 protein: ASSYHTSSYEQY
D gene: TRBD1; J gene: TRBJ2-5; V gene: TRBV6-5; CDR3 protein: ASRAPTGGETQY
D gene: .; J gene: TRBJ2-7; V gene: TRBV29-1; CDR3 protein: SVEDRQSSYEQY
D gene: .; J gene: TRBJ2-7; V gene: TRBV28; CDR3 protein: ASGMGRPSSYEQY
D gene: .; J gene: TRBJ1-6; V gene: TRBV9; CDR3 protein: ASSVGQGQHSPLH
D gene: .; J gene: TRBJ1-5; V gene: TRBV12-3/TRBV12-4; CDR3 protein: ASTNAGTLNQPQH
D gene: TRBD1; J gene: TRBJ2-4; V gene: TRBV7-9; CDR3 protein: ASSLGQGEVKNIQY
D gene: .; J gene: .; V gene: TRBV6-2/TRBV6-3; CDR3 protein: ASRSDTVYEQY
D gene: TRBD1; J gene: TRBJ2-1; V gene: TRBV3-1; CDR3 protein: ASSQQPGQGGNEQF
D gene: .; J gene: TRBJ2-5; V gene: TRBV9; CDR3 protein: ASSATGLGTQY
D gene: TRBD2; J gene: TRBJ2-3; V gene: TRBV9; CDR3 protein: ASSVGGGAFGDTQY
D gene: TRBD1; J gene: TRBJ1-2; V gene: TRBV14; CDR3 protein: ASSQDRDRGFYGYT
D gene: .; J gene: TRBJ1-2; V gene: TRBV5-1; CDR3 protein: ASSLEGPTGYT
D gene: .; J gene: TRBJ2-3; V gene: TRBV5-1; CDR3 protein: ASSFWKVSDTQY
D gene: TRBD1; J gene: TRBJ2-1; V gene: TRBV12-3/TRBV12-4; CDR3 protein: ASSPGGGTGGFNEQF
D gene: .; J gene: .; V gene: TRBV7-6; CDR3 protein: ASSLYHNEQY
D gene: .; J gene: TRBJ2-5; V gene: TRBV20-1; CDR3 protein: SASGGAFMEETQY
D gene: .; J gene: TRBJ1-1; V gene: TRBV7-2; CDR3 protein: ASSLDGDPSTEAF
D gene: .; J gene: .; V gene: TRBV3-1; CDR3 protein: ASSQGLDIYEQY
D gene: .; J gene: TRBJ2-3; V gene: TRBV5-5; CDR3 protein: ASSPYRSTDTDTQY
D gene: .; J gene: TRBJ2-1; V gene: TRBV6-6; CDR3 protein: ASSYLVLDEQF
D gene: TRBD2; J gene: TRBJ2-1; V gene: TRBV9; CDR3 protein: ASSSLAGGTYNEQF
D gene: .; J gene: TRBJ2-3; V gene: TRBV5-1; CDR3 protein: ASSRLGSGTDTQY
D gene: .; J gene: TRBJ2-3; V gene: TRBV2; CDR3 protein: ASSEAARATQY
D gene: .; J gene: TRBJ2-7; V gene: TRBV12-3/TRBV12-4; CDR3 protein: AGSFQLNPYEQY
D gene: TRBD1; J gene: TRBJ2-4; V gene: TRBV2; CDR3 protein: GQGSKNIQY
D gene: TRBD2; J gene: TRBJ2-1; V gene: TRBV24-1; CDR3 protein: ATSQWGSGGAKSYNEQF
D gene: .; J gene: TRBJ2-3; V gene: TRBV6-5; CDR3 protein: ASSLTPPSRGTDTQY
D gene: .; J gene: .; V gene: TRBV25-1; CDR3 protein: ASSETTISETQY
D gene: .; J gene: TRBJ2-7; V gene: TRBV14; CDR3 protein: ASSQDRVARRAYEQY
D gene: .; J gene: TRBJ2-1; V gene: TRBV10-3; CDR3 protein: AISARNSYNEQF